The clone carrying this T cell receptor beta chain appeared a single time. The antigen is not known. This specimen belongs to a study of CD8 T cells in Susac syndrome. Regarding the study as a whole: The authors acknowledged that their TCR sequencing and HLA analysis involved a relatively small number of individuals.

RNA, at about 0.45 to 1 ug, was reverse transcribed with random hexamers. Via MiXCR, TCRdb re-called the immunoSEQ multiplex PCR reads, giving one row per CDR3 protein. The sample has some 150,000 distinct CDR3 sequences; 94% are singletons. Sequencing of TCR beta was performed on blood CD8+ T cells and on blood CD4+ T cells. The patients serving as multiple sclerosis controls were treatment-naive. They had stable or active relapsing-remitting disease and fulfilled revised McDonald criteria. Negative isolation yielded CD4+ and CD8+ T cells, and FACS enriched TEMRA cells. The CDR3 runs to 14 residues. Germline V lookup: CDR1 DFQATT, CDR2 SNEGSKA (reference sequence). The V segment lost 5 bases and the J segment 2 bases; nucleotides outside the gene matches: 5.

This TCR derives from a human donor with multiple sclerosis. Sequencing used CD8+ T cells from PBMCs. The gene calls are TRBV20-1 and TRBJ2-5, with 10 bases identical to TRBD2. The CDR3 DNA reads as TGCAGTGCTCCCTCAGCGGGGGGGCAAGAGACCCAGTACTTC. This translates into CSAPSAGGQETQYF.